There are a few counts of the clone carrying this T cell receptor beta chain. The antigen remains unidentified. TCRdb passed the reads through MiXCR, listing each CDR3 protein once. This sample has about a million distinct CDR3 sequences, with around 32% found just once. This sample stems from a study of T cell repertoires in cytomegalovirus infection. Study-wide context: Alongside well-studied HLA-B-restricted CMV epitopes, recently identified HLA-C-restricted CMV epitopes were also used.

Deletions cut 5 bases from V and 10 bases from J, with 18 bases between. The CDR3 spans 14 residues. Germline V gene data show CDR1 as MNHNY and CDR2 as SVGAGI (reference sequence). Study conclusions and caveats: Ex vivo responses were dominated by HLA-C-restricted CMV-specific TCR beta clonotypes.

The starting material was cultured CD8+ T cells from PBMCs, obtained from culture after CMV antigen stimulation. The receptor was derived from a human donor in good health (CMV status not recorded). Some clones in this sample may be carry-over from other donors' samples. The J gene is TRBJ1-3, the V gene TRBV6-6; a weak D match, TRBD1 (6 bases). CDR3 in amino acids: CASSLTAGADTIYF. The DNA of the CDR3 is TGTGCCAGCAGTCTTACCGCAGGGGCGGATACCATATATTTT.